This T cell receptor (beta chain) appears in the sequencing data of a study of post-analysis software for immune sequencing data (dated by TCRdb to the mid-2010s). Some background on the complete study: Disease courses on record covered relapsing-remitting, secondary progressive and progressive-relapsing multiple sclerosis, though some patients had no subtype annotation. The patient repertoires were compared against approximately ten previously published healthy control repertoires obtained from donors aged roughly 6 to 28 years. A subset of samples was prepared in parallel using single-end sample barcoding, then pooled and co-amplified after Illumina adapter ligation.

This clonotype was detected only a few times. Its antigen has not been determined. No per-base quality is available; no much larger clone lies one base away. The library was built by means of PCR. Instrument on record: Illumina HiSeq 2500. To reduce PCR and sequencing biases, unique molecular identifiers were built into the TCR beta cDNA libraries. Per 1 to 10 million input T cells, approximately 500,000 cDNA molecules were obtained, such that each molecule approximated one T cell. The patient libraries were prepared and sequenced using the same protocol as the earlier healthy control dataset. Samples belonging to the same batch were prepared together, multiplexed and sequenced on a shared HiSeq lane. The authors processed their data as follows. Raw barcoded reads were processed with MIGEC, and single-read molecular identifier groups were discarded before consensus assembly and CDR3 extraction. VDJtools was used for post-analysis of the clonotype tables, and diversity was normalized by down-sampling every dataset to the size of the smallest sample. In repertoire overlap clustering, CDR3 amino acid sequences, but not nucleotide sequences, were matched to correct batch-related cross-sample contamination. TCRdb's own reprocessing of the public reads used fastp at Q25 and MiXCR and kept productive beta chains. CDR3 protein duplicates are merged, each entry listing the most common genes and DNA. TCRdb assigned the V and J calls; the authors' analysis was not used. The table for this sample lists hundreds of thousands of distinct CDR3 sequences; about 27% of them were counted only once. The ten largest clones represent approximately 0.6% of the sample.

The V and J ends are trimmed by 1 base and 9 bases, leaving 16 bases between them. Its CDR3 holds 14 amino acids, cysteine through phenylalanine. The DNA shown is the 42-base CDR3, in frame from base 1. From a lookup of the germline V gene (reference sequence), CDR1 and CDR2 are DFQATT and SNEGSKA. TCR beta repertoires were profiled from peripheral blood of 10 to 15 young patients with multiple sclerosis to demonstrate the VDJtools post-analysis software. Multiple sclerosis patients were children and adolescents aged about 6 to 15 years. Broad study findings and their caveats: The control group was slightly older than the multiple sclerosis patient group. Significantly higher frequencies in patients than in controls were found for a few TRBV segments, including TRBV5-6, TRBV5-1 and TRBV20-1. Strong co-clustering of samples prepared in the same batch was shown by direct clustering with F measure, prompting a batch-effect correction. Compared with controls, multiple sclerosis patients had significantly lower normalized Chao1 diversity, a finding suggesting substantial peripheral T-cell clonal expansion.

Sequenced: blood. This receptor chain uses TRBV20-1 and TRBJ1-5; TRBD1 is perhaps the D gene, given 5 matching bases. The source is a girl under 18 with multiple sclerosis. The DNA sequence is TGCAGTGCTAGAGTGCCGGGTGAGGGGACGCCCCAGCATTTT. This gives the protein CSARVPGEGTPQHF.